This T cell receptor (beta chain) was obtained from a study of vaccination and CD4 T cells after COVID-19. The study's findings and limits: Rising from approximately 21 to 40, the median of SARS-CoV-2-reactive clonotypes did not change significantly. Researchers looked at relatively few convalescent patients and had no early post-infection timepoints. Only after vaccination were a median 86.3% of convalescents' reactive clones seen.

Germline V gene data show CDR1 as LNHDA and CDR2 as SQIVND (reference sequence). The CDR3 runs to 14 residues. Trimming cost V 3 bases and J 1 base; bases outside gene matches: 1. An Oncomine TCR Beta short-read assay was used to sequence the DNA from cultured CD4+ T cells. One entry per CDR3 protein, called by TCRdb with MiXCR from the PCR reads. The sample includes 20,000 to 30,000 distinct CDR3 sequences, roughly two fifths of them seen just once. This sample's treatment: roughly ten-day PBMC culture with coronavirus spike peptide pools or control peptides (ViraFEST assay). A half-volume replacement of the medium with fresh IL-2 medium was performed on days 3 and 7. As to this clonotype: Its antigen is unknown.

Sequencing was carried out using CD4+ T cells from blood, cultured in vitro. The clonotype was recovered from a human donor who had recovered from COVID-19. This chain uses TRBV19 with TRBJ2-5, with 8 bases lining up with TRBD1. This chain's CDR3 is CASSITGGQETQYF. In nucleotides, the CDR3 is TGTGCCAGTAGTATTACAGGGGGCCAAGAGACCCAGTACTTC.